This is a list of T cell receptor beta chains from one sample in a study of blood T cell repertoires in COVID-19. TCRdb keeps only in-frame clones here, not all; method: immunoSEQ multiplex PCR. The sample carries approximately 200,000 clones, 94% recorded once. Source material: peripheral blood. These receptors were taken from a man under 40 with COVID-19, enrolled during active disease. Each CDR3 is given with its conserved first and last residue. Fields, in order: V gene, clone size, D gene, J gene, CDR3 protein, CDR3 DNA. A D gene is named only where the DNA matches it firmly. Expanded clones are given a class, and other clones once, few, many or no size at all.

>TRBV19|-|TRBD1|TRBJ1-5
CASSPAGGFQPQHF
TGTGCCAGTAGTCCGGCAGGGGGCTTTCAGCCCCAGCATTTT
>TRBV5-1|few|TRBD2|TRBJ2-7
CASSLGSSGDSYEQYF
TGCGCCAGCAGCTTGGGTTCGAGCGGGGACTCCTACGAGCAGTACTTC
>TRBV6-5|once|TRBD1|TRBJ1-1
CASSNDRENTEAFF
TGTGCCAGCAGTAACGACAGGGAGAACACTGAAGCTTTCTTT
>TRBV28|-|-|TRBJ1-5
CASNVLRQPQHF
TGTGCCAGCAATGTGTTGAGGCAGCCCCAGCATTTT
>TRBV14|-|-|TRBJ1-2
CASSHRGDGYTF
TGTGCCAGCAGCCATCGGGGGGATGGCTACACCTTC
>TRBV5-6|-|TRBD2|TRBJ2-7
CASSEENSGGAWEQYF
TGTGCCAGCAGCGAGGAGAATAGCGGGGGGGCTTGGGAGCAGTACTTC
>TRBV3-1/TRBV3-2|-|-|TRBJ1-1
CASSPPGGVGAFF
TGTGCCAGCAGCCCCCCCGGGGGGGTGGGAGCTTTCTTT
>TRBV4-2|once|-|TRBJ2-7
CASSQEASRGAAYEQYF
TGTGCCAGCAGCCAAGAAGCGAGCAGGGGTGCTGCCTACGAGCAGTACTTC
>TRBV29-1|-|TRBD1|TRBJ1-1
CSVKLRQGVTEAFF
TGCAGCGTTAAACTACGACAGGGGGTCACTGAAGCTTTCTTT
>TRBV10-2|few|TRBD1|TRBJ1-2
CASSGRRTGLDGYTF
TGCGCCAGCAGTGGACGTCGGACAGGTTTGGACGGCTACACCTTC
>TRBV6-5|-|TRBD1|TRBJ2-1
CASSRQGGSYNEQFF
TGTGCCAGCAGTAGACAGGGCGGCAGCTACAATGAGCAGTTCTTC
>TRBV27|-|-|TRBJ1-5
CASSYRRDYQPQHF
TGTGCCAGCAGTTACCGCAGGGACTATCAGCCCCAGCATTTT
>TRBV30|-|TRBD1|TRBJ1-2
CAWRTGGSAYGYTF
TGTGCCTGGAGGACAGGGGGCTCAGCCTATGGCTACACCTTC
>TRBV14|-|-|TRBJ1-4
CASSQSTGWGEKLFF
TGTGCCAGCAGCCAATCTACAGGGTGGGGCGAAAAACTGTTTTTT
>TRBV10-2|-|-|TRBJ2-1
CAIRDGLGSYNEQFF
TGCGCCATCAGAGATGGACTGGGATCCTACAATGAGCAGTTCTTC
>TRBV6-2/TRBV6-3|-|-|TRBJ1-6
CASSYGGRARSPLHF
TGTGCCAGCAGTTACGGCGGCAGGGCGCGTTCACCCCTCCACTTT
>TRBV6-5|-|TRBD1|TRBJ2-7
CASSPYRGRNEQYF
TGTGCCAGCAGTCCGTACAGGGGGCGGAACGAGCAGTACTTC
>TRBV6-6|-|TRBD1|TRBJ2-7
CASSPGTGVEQYF
TGTGCCAGCAGCCCCGGGACAGGGGTCGAGCAGTACTTC
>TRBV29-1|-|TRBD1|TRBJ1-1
CSVGGQMNTEAFF
TGCAGCGTTGGGGGACAGATGAACACTGAAGCTTTCTTT
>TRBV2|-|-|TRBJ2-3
CASSRDNTDTQYF
TGTGCCAGCAGTCGGGATAACACAGATACGCAGTATTTT
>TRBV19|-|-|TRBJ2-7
CASSIGTGSYEQYF
TGTGCCAGTAGTATAGGAACAGGTTCCTACGAGCAGTACTTC
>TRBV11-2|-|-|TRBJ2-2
CASSFPLQGKLSTGELFF
TGTGCCAGCAGCTTCCCCCTTCAGGGGAAATTGAGCACCGGGGAGCTGTTTTTT
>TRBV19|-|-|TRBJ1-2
CASSMSGYNYGYTF
TGTGCCAGTAGTATGTCGGGTTATAACTATGGCTACACCTTC
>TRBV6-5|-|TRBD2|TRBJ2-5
CASSPGTSQETQYF
TGTGCCAGCAGTCCAGGGACTAGCCAAGAGACCCAGTACTTC
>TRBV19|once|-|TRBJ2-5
CASSARTGLQETQYF
TGTGCCAGTAGTGCTCGGACGGGACTCCAAGAGACCCAGTACTTC
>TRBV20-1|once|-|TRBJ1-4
CSAKRGEKLFF
TGCAGTGCCAAAAGGGGGGAAAAACTGTTTTTT
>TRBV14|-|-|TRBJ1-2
CASSQGGRINNYGYTF
TGTGCCAGCAGCCAAGGGGGCCGAATAAACAACTATGGCTACACCTTC
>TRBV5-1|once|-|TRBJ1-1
CASSLGGANTEAFF
TGCGCCAGCAGCTTGGGTGGGGCGAACACTGAAGCTTTCTTT
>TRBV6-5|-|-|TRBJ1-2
CASSYSSGVYTF
TGTGCCAGCAGTTACTCTTCAGGGGTCTACACCTTC
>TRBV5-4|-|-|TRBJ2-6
CASSDFSSSGANVLTF
TGTGCCAGCAGCGACTTTTCCAGCTCTGGGGCCAACGTCCTGACTTTC
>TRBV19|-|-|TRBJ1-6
CASSISPGGSPLHF
TGTGCCAGTAGTATCAGTCCAGGCGGGTCACCCCTCCACTTT
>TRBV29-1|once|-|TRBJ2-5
CSVLRQLQETQYF
TGCAGCGTGCTTCGACAGTTGCAAGAGACCCAGTACTTC
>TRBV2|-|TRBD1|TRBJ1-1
CASSEAAGQGGTEAFF
TGTGCCAGCAGTGAAGCGGCGGGACAGGGAGGCACTGAAGCTTTCTTT
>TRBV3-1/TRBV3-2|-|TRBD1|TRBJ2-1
CASSQDHRGTNEQFF
TGTGCCAGCAGCCAAGACCACAGGGGGACGAATGAGCAGTTCTTC
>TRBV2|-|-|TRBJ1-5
CASSAGRPQHF
TGTGCCAGCAGTGCCGGTCGGCCCCAGCATTTT